This TCR beta chain was recovered during a study of vaccination and CD4 T cells after COVID-19. On the study more broadly: The peptides that stimulated the cells were overlapping spike peptides from SARS-CoV-2, HCoV-NL63, HCoV-OC43 and HCoV-229E. Overall study results and limits: Spike mono-reactivity applied to 304 of 307 vaccine-specific clones detected in convalescent patients.

This sample's treatment: approximately 9-day PBMC culture with coronavirus spike peptide pools or control peptides (ViraFEST assay). Roughly 2 million PBMCs went into each well for culture with 8 to 10 IU/ml IL-2 and around 10 ug/ml peptide pools. CDR1 is SGHTA and CDR2 is FQGTGA in the germline V gene. CDR3 length: 14 residues. Trimming left V 6 bases short and J 4 bases short, with 14 bases between. The Oncomine TCR Beta short-read assay was applied to DNA of cultured CD4+ T cells. Cultures of CD4+ T cells served as the source for extracting genomic DNA. TCRdb called the PCR reads again in MiXCR, with one record for every CDR3 protein. The sample holds 15,000 or so distinct CDR3 sequences; approximately 50% are singletons and the top ten take around 18%. The sample holds a few counts of this clonotype. The antigen is unknown.

The gene calls are TRBV7-3 and TRBJ2-3, with a possible D match to TRBD2 (5 bases). The sample in question was CD4+ T cells from blood, cultured in vitro, obtained before SARS-CoV-2 vaccination. This receptor was taken from a human donor who received a COVID-19 vaccine. The CDR3 sequence: CASRLTSGADTQYF. The CDR3 nucleotides are TGTGCCAGCAGGCTTACTAGTGGCGCAGATACGCAGTATTTT.